The source of this TCR beta chain is a study of blood T cell repertoires in COVID-19. Study information: Material from acute and convalescent COVID-19 was sourced from the United States, Italy and Spain. Sources were T cells, B-cell-depleted T cells, or PBMCs; the material itself was cDNA or gDNA.

Generated by immunoSEQ multiplex PCR, the TCRdb table keeps only in-frame clones and is missing some. The sample lists roughly 240,000 clones; 70% to 90% were seen once. The CDR3 is 13 amino acids. The germline CDR1 and CDR2 sequences are SNHLY and FYNNEI. V shed 5 bases and J 8 bases; nucleotides not matched to a gene: 5. Across 20 to 25 US areas, participants ranged in age from roughly 18 to 95 years. A case of COVID-19 had been met by exposed participants within 2 weeks before study entry. This TCR came from a man aged 45 to 65 who had been exposed to COVID-19. The chain is built from TRBV2 and TRBJ2-1; 8 bases agree with TRBD1. The material sequenced was PBMCs or T cells enriched from blood (not recorded which). CDR3 nucleotide sequence: TGTGCCAGCAGTTCGGGACAGGTCCATGAGCAGTTCTTC. This sequence encodes CASSSGQVHEQFF.